These 28 T cell receptor beta chains came from one sample sequenced in a study of CD8 T cells in ankylosing spondylitis. TCRdb reprocessed the 5' RACE reads with MiXCR, giving one entry per CDR3 protein. The sample shows a few hundred thousand distinct CDR3 sequences, approximately 11% of them seen only once. Sequenced input: blood, either unsorted or a sorted T cell fraction (not recorded which). Receptors originate from a male donor with ankylosing spondylitis or in good health (not recorded which).

This rearrangement joins TRBV12-3 or TRBV12-4 to TRBJ2-1, with D possibly being TRBD2 (6 bases). CDR3 length: 11 amino acids. V was clipped by 8 bases and J by 10 bases, with 12 bases between them. CDR3 loop: CASSIRGEQFF. The CDR3 region has the DNA TGTGCCAGCTCGATTCGGGGGGAGCAGTTCTTC.

This clonotype was observed at least ten times. The chain couples TRBV20-1 to TRBJ2-7, with TRBD2 identical over 8 bases. The CDR3 extends over 15 amino acids. The V gene end was trimmed by 5 bases and the J gene end by 7 bases; junction bases not matched to a gene: 16. Germline-derived CDR1 and CDR2 are DFQATT and SNEGSKA (reference sequence). As DNA, the CDR3 is TGCAGTGCTGGCCCCGGGGGGGGAGTCGAGGTAGAGCAGTACTTC. Translated, it gives CSAGPGGGVEVEQYF.

Ten or more counts support this clonotype. The CDR3 nucleotides are TGCGCCAGCATCCCGCAAGGACTATACTCCTACGAGCAGTACTTC. Translation gives CASIPQGLYSYEQYF. The gene calls are TRBV5-1 and TRBJ2-7; the D gene is possibly TRBD2 (6 bases). The CDR3 is 15 amino acids. V was clipped by 6 bases and J by 0 bases, with 16 bases between them. Per the germline V gene, CDR1 is SGHRS and CDR2 is YFSETQ.

In its sample, this clonotype was seen many times. This chain joins TRBV5-1 and TRBJ2-7; D gene ambiguous. CDR1 and CDR2 from the germline V gene are SGHRS and YFSETQ. V dropped 4 bases and J dropped 0 bases, with 5 bases sitting between them. CDR3 size: 12 residues. The CDR3 region is CASSGFSYEQYF. The CDR3 DNA follows: TGCGCCAGCAGCGGATTCTCCTACGAGCAGTACTTC.

V is TRBV5-1 and J is TRBJ2-5; D is possibly TRBD2 (6 bases). The germline gives CDR1 SGHRS, CDR2 YFSETQ. Trimming removed 5 bases at V and 2 bases at J, with 13 bases between. CDR3 size: 14 residues. This CDR3 is CASRGGETQETQYF. CDR3 coding DNA: TGCGCCAGCAGGGGCGGGGAGACACAAGAGACCCAGTACTTC.

This clonotype was counted only a few times. V usage is TRBV29-1 and J usage is TRBJ2-3; 7 nucleotides match TRBD2. In germline, CDR1 is SQVTM, CDR2 ANQGSEA. Trimming removed 4 bases from V and 4 bases from J; junction bases left unmatched: 2. This CDR3 is 12 amino acids long. The CDR3: CSVGGRADTQYF. The CDR3 DNA is TGCAGCGTTGGAGGGAGGGCAGATACGCAGTATTTT.

There are many counts of this clonotype. The chain employs TRBV10-3 and TRBJ2-7; no clear D gene. This CDR3 comprises 12 residues. Germline CDR1 and CDR2: ENHRY and SYGVKD. Trimming removed 0 bases from V and 4 bases from J, with 4 bases in between. The CDR3 bases are TGTGCCATCAGTGAGTCAGTTTACGAGCAGTACTTC. Residues: CAISESVYEQYF.

This clonotype was seen many times. The rearrangement uses TRBV15 and TRBJ2-1, with a tentative D call TRBD2 (5 bases). Germline V CDR1 and CDR2: LNHNV, YYDKDF (reference sequence). The CDR3 is 15 residues long. V was trimmed by 1 base and J by 6 bases, leaving 13 bases between them. CDR3: CATSRALGESNEQFF. CDR3 nucleotides: TGTGCCACCAGCAGAGCCCTGGGAGAGTCCAATGAGCAGTTCTTC.

This clonotype was seen ten or more times. The rearrangement joins TRBV10-3 to TRBJ2-3; D is possibly TRBD1 (5 bases). The CDR3 is 15 amino acids. Trimming left V 11 bases short and J 0 bases short, with 18 bases between. CDR1 ENHRY and CDR2 SYGVKD come from the germline V gene. CDR3 loop: CAASLGLGSTDTQYF. DNA for the CDR3: TGTGCCGCCTCCCTGGGGCTAGGGAGCACAGATACGCAGTATTTT.

This clonotype showed up many times. The gene calls are TRBV12-3 or TRBV12-4 and TRBJ2-5; D call uncertain. Trimming removed 0 bases at V and 5 bases at J, with 16 bases between. This CDR3 is 16 amino acids long. CDR3 region: CASSLAGPDTRETQYF. The CDR3, as DNA: TGTGCCAGCAGTTTAGCGGGTCCCGACACCCGGGAGACCCAGTACTTC.

As concerns this clonotype: This clone may be a read error of a much larger clone one base away. The chain uses TRBV7-9 and TRBJ1-2; D gene unclear. The CDR3 contains 14 residues. The germline gives CDR1 SEHNR, CDR2 FQNEAQ (reference sequence). V lost 7 bases to trimming and J lost 1 base, with 13 bases between them. For the CDR3, the DNA is TGTGCCAGCACCCCAAGCGCGCTTAACTATGGCTACACCTTC. Translated, it gives CASTPSALNYGYTF.

This clonotype showed up just a few times. V gene TRBV2 combines with J gene TRBJ2-2; D not certain. V was cut by 7 bases and J by 4 bases, with 13 bases left in between. The CDR3 is made up of 14 amino acids. Germline V gene data show CDR1 as SNHLY and CDR2 as FYNNEI. The CDR3 region is CASNEATGTGELFF. Here the CDR3 DNA reads TGTGCCAGCAATGAGGCCACGGGCACCGGGGAGCTGTTTTTT.

This clonotype has ten or more counts. The chain recombines TRBV10-3 with TRBJ1-4; D gene ambiguous. CDR1 is ENHRY and CDR2 is SYGVKD in the germline V gene. Trimming left V 11 bases short and J 7 bases short, with 14 bases between. The CDR3 length is 12 residues. The CDR3 nucleotides are TGTGCCTTCGTTCGGGGTAGTGAAAAACTGTTTTTT. It yields the protein CAFVRGSEKLFF.

For the CDR3, the DNA is TGTGCCAGCAGTCGGGACAGGGGGTTTGAGAATGAGCAGTTCTTC. This codes for CASSRDRGFENEQFF. The rearrangement links TRBV27 to TRBJ2-1; 11 bases map to TRBD1. CDR1 MNHEY and CDR2 SMNVEV come from the germline V gene (reference sequence). CDR3 length: 15 amino acids. J was trimmed by 7 bases and V by 5 bases; bases with no gene match: 7.

This clonotype was observed a handful of times. This sequence joins TRBV4-2 and TRBJ2-5; D might be TRBD2 (6 bases). The germline gives CDR1 LGHNA, CDR2 YNFKEQ. The CDR3 spans 15 residues. V lost 2 bases and J 7 bases, leaving 17 bases between the germline ends. CDR3 DNA sequence: TGTGCCAGCAGCCAATCTCTAGCGCCCAGTATGACCCAGTACTTC. It codes for CASSQSLAPSMTQYF.

This clonotype has ten or more counts. This chain links TRBV20-1 with TRBJ2-3, with D perhaps TRBD2 (5 bases). Trimming left V 7 bases short and J 2 bases short, with 13 bases between. There are 13 residues in the CDR3. In germline, CDR1 is DFQATT, CDR2 SNEGSKA (reference sequence). The CDR3 DNA is TGCAGTGTGGCTAGCTCGGTCACAGATACGCAGTATTTT. Translation gives CSVASSVTDTQYF.

This clonotype was picked up many times. J is TRBJ2-5 and V is TRBV28; 14 positions match TRBD2. The CDR3 loop spans 15 amino acids. V dropped 7 bases and J dropped 5; count of bases not matched to a gene: 6. Germline V gene data show CDR1 as MDHEN and CDR2 as SYDVKM. CDR3 sequence: CASTLGTSGSETQYF. The CDR3 DNA reads TGTGCCAGCACCCTGGGGACTAGCGGGAGTGAGACCCAGTACTTC.

This clonotype was observed many times. The chain carries TRBV5-1 and TRBJ2-1; D gene uncertain. CDR3 length equals 13 residues. Germline-derived CDR1 and CDR2 are SGHRS and YFSETQ. Trimming took 2 bases from V and 7 from J, leaving 10 bases between them. CDR3 sequence: CASSFLGPNEQFF. The CDR3 nucleotides read TGCGCCAGCAGCTTCCTGGGCCCTAATGAGCAGTTCTTC.

In its sample, this clonotype was seen many times. This chain joins TRBV7-3 and TRBJ2-2, with D unresolved. V gave up 1 base and J gave up 4 bases, with 10 bases separating them. The CDR3 sequence is 15 residues long. Germline V CDR1 and CDR2: SGHTA, FQGTGA. The CDR3 protein is CASSLSGELTGELFF. The CDR3 DNA sequence: TGTGCCAGCAGCTTAAGTGGAGAACTCACCGGGGAGCTGTTTTTT.

The table lists this clonotype with a few counts. This chain links TRBV20-1 with TRBJ1-2; 10 positions agree with TRBD1. Unmatched junction bases numbered 10, after V lost 7 bases and J lost 5 bases. The V gene's germline CDR1 is DFQATT and CDR2 SNEGSKA (reference sequence). The CDR3 sequence is 14 residues long. CDR3 bases: TGCAGTGGCTCCCGGGACAGGGGAGATTATGGCTACACCTTC. Protein product: CSGSRDRGDYGYTF.

A remark on this clonotype: Relative to the germline gene, one junction end is altered; a read error may explain this. This chain joins TRBV27 and TRBJ2-7, with 9 bases lining up with TRBD1. Germline V gene data show CDR1 as MNHEY and CDR2 as SMNVEV (reference sequence). This CDR3 contains 14 residues. This CDR3 is CTSSLTGQGYEQYF. Here the CDR3 DNA reads TGTACCAGCAGTTTAACGGGACAGGGTTACGAGCAGTACTTC.

This clonotype has ten or more counts. The genes are TRBV20-1 and TRBJ2-3, with 7 nucleotides matching TRBD2. Losses at the gene ends were 6 bases for V and 6 bases for J; bases not matched to a gene: 3. The CDR3 covers 11 residues. In germline, CDR1 is DFQATT, CDR2 SNEGSKA (reference sequence). The CDR3 protein is CSAAGTDTQYF. Here the CDR3 DNA reads TGCAGTGCAGCGGGGACGGATACGCAGTATTTT.

On this clonotype itself: This may arise from a read error, as a much more abundant clone is one base away. The rearrangement joins TRBV3-1 to TRBJ2-7; 9 bases agree with TRBD1. The germline V gene encodes CDR1 LGHDT and CDR2 YNNKEL (reference sequence). The CDR3 covers 16 residues. CDR3 in amino acids: CTSSQDEWGQGHEQYF. CDR3 bases: TGTACCAGCAGCCAAGATGAATGGGGACAGGGCCACGAGCAGTACTTC.

A few counts support this clonotype. The rearrangement uses TRBV3-1 and TRBJ1-2; D gene unclear. Germline CDR1 and CDR2: LGHDT and YNNKEL (reference sequence). V was trimmed by 1 base and J by 3 bases, leaving 9 bases between them. There are 14 residues in the CDR3. The DNA of the CDR3 is TGTGCCAGCAGCCAAGCAGAAATCTACTATGGCTACACCTTC. Its translation is CASSQAEIYYGYTF. The variable domain in full, completed from reference TRBV3-1 and TRBJ1-2, reads DTAVSQTPKYLVTQMGNDKSIKCEQNLGHDTMYWYKQDSKKFLKIMFSYNNKELIINETVPNRFSPKSPDKAHLNLHINSLELGDSAVYFCASSQAEIYYGYTFGSGTRLTVV.

Many counts were recorded for this clonotype. This chain joins TRBV5-1 and TRBJ2-1, with 9 bases identical to TRBD2. After removal of 1 base from V and 5 bases from J, the junction contained 4 bases not matched to a gene. The V gene's germline CDR1 is SGHRS and CDR2 YFSETQ. The CDR3 consists of 15 residues. This chain's CDR3 is CASSLPSGAHNEQFF. The CDR3 DNA sequence: TGCGCCAGCAGCTTGCCTAGCGGGGCGCACAATGAGCAGTTCTTC.

This chain connects TRBV10-2 to TRBJ1-3; TRBD1 is a possible D gene (6 bases). The germline V gene encodes CDR1 WSHSY and CDR2 SAAADI. With 5 bases removed from V and 0 bases from J, the gap between germline ends came to 17 bases. The CDR3 length is 17 residues. The CDR3: CASSLTLQGLSGNTIYF. In DNA form, the CDR3 reads TGCGCCAGCAGTCTGACCTTACAGGGCCTCTCTGGAAACACCATATATTTT.

This clonotype was counted many times. The rearrangement uses TRBV12-3 or TRBV12-4 and TRBJ1-4; D might be TRBD1 (5 bases). Trimming took off 5 bases at V and 7 bases at J, with 14 bases between the two ends. The CDR3 covers 14 residues. The CDR3 spells CASSPGRGGEKLFF. In DNA, the CDR3 is TGTGCCAGCAGTCCGGGACGAGGAGGTGAAAAACTGTTTTTT.

This clonotype was observed at least ten times. The V and J genes are TRBV12-3 or TRBV12-4 and TRBJ2-1, with D perhaps TRBD2 (6 bases). Trimming left V 3 bases short and J 3 bases short, with 9 bases between. CDR3 length: 14 amino acids. CDR3 protein: CASSFRLGYNEQFF. CDR3 coding DNA: TGTGCCAGCAGTTTTAGACTAGGCTACAATGAGCAGTTCTTC.